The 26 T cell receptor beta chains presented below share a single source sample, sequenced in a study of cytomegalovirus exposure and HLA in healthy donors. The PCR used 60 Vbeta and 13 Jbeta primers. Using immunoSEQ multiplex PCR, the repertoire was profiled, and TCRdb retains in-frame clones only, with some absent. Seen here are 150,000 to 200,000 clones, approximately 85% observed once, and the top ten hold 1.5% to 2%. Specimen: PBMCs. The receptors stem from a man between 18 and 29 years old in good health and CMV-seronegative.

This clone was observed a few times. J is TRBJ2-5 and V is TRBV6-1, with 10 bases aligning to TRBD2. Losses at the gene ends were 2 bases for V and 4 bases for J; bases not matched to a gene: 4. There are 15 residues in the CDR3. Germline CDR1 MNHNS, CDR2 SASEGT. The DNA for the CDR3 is TGTGCCAGCAGTGAACTAGCGGGAGTTGCAGAGACCCAGTACTTC. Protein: CASSELAGVAETQYF.

CDR3 nucleotides: TGTGCCAGCACGCCGATTCGACAGACGGCCAACGTCCTGACTTTC. This sequence encodes CASTPIRQTANVLTF. The chain has TRBV2 and TRBJ2-6, with a possible D match to TRBD1 (5 bases). Trimming left V 7 bases short and J 6 bases short, with 16 bases between. Germline V gene lookup returns CDR1 SNHLY and CDR2 FYNNEI. This CDR3 is 15 amino acids long.

Written as DNA, the CDR3 is TGCGCCAGCAGCCAGGCAGGTACGGGGCAAGAGACCCAGTACTTC. Translated: CASSQAGTGQETQYF. The chain is built from TRBV4-1 and TRBJ2-5; D is possibly TRBD2 (5 bases). V was clipped by 3 bases and J by 2 bases, with 13 bases between them. This CDR3 is built from 15 residues. Germline loops: CDR1 MGHRA, CDR2 YSYEKL.

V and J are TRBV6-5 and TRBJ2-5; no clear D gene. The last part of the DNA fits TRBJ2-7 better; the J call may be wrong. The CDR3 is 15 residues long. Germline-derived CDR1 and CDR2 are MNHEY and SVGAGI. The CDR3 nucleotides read TGTGCCAGCAGTTACTCCCCCCTAAGATCCTACGAGCAGTACTTC. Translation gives CASSYSPLRSYEQYF.

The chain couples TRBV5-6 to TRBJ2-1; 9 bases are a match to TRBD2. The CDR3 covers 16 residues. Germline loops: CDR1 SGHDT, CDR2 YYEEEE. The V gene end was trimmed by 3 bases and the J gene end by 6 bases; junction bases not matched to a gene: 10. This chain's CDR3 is CASSYRGAGGGNEQFF. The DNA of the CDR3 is TGTGCCAGCAGCTACCGAGGAGCGGGGGGAGGCAATGAGCAGTTCTTC.

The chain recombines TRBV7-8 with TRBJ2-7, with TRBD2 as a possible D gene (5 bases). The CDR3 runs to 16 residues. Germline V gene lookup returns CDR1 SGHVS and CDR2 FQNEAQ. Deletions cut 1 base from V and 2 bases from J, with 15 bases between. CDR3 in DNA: TGTGCCAGCAGCTTAGGAAGGAGAGGGAAGACCTACGAGCAGTACTTC. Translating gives CASSLGRRGKTYEQYF.

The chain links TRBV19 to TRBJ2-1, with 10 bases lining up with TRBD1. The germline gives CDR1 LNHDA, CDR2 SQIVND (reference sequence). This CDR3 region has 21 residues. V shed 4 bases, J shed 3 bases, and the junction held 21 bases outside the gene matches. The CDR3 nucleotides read TGTGCCAGTAGTAAACCTTCCGGGACAGGGGTATCCGGGAGCCTCTACAATGAGCAGTTCTTC. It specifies CASSKPSGTGVSGSLYNEQFF.

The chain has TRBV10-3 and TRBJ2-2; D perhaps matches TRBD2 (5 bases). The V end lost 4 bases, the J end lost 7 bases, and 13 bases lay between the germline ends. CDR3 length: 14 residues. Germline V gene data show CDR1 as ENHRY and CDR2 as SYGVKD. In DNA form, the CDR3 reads TGTGCCATCAGTGGCCTACTAGATCGCGGGGAGCTGTTTTTT. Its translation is CAISGLLDRGELFF.

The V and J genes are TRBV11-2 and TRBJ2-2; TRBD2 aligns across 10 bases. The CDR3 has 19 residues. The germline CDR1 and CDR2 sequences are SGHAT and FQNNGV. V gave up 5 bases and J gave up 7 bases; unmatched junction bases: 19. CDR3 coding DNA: TGTGCCAGCAGCCCCCGCGGAAGCGGGAGGGACTATCACAGCGGGGAGCTGTTTTTT. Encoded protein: CASSPRGSGRDYHSGELFF.

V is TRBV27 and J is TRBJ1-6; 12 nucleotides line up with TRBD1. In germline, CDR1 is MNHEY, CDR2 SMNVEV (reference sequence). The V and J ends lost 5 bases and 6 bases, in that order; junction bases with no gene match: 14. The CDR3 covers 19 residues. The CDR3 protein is CASSLRPGTGGFPNSPLHF. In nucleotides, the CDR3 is TGTGCCAGCAGTCTCCGTCCCGGGACAGGGGGCTTCCCTAATTCACCCCTCCACTTT.

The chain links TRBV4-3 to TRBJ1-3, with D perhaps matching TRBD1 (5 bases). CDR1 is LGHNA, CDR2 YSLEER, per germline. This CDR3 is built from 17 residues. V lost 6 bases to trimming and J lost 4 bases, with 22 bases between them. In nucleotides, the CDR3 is TGCGCCAGCAGTCCAAGAATTTCAGGGACTATCGGAAACACCATATATTTT. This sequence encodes CASSPRISGTIGNTIYF.

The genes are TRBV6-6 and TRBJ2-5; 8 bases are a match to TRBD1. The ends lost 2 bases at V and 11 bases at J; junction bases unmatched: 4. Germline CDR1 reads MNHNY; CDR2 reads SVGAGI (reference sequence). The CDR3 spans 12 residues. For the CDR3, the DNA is TGTGCCAGCAGTTACCCAGGGGGCGCGCAGTACTTC. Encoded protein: CASSYPGGAQYF.

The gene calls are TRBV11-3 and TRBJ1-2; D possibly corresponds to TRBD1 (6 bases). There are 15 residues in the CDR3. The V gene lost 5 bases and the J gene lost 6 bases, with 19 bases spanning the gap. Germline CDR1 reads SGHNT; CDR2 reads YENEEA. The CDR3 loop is CASSPNSRGSNGYTF. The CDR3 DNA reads TGTGCCAGCAGCCCAAATTCAAGGGGGTCGAATGGCTACACCTTC.

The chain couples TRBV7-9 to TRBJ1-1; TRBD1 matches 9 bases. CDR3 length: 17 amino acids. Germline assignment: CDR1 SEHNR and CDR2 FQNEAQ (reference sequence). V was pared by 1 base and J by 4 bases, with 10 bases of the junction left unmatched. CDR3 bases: TGTGCCAGCAGCTTAGGAGGGACAGGGTATGTGGGCACTGAAGCTTTCTTT. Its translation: CASSLGGTGYVGTEAFF.

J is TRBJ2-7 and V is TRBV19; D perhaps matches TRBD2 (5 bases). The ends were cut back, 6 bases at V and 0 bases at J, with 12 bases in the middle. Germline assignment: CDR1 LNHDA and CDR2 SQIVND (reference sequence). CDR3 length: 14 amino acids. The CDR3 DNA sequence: TGTGCCAGTAGGCCCGCTAGCAGCTCCTACGAGCAGTACTTC. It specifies CASRPASSSYEQYF.

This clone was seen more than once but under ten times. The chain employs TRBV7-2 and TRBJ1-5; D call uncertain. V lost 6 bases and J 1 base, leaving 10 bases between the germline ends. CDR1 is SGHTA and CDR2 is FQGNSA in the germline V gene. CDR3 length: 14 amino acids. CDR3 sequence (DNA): TGTGCCAGCAGTGTTGGTCGGAGCAATCAGCCCCAGCATTTT. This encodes CASSVGRSNQPQHF.

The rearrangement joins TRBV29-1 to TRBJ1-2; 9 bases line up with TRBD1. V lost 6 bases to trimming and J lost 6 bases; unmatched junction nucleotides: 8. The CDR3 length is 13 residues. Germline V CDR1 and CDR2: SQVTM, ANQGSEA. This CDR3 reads CSVGTGRGNGYTF. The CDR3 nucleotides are TGCAGCGTCGGGACAGGGAGGGGGAATGGCTACACCTTC.

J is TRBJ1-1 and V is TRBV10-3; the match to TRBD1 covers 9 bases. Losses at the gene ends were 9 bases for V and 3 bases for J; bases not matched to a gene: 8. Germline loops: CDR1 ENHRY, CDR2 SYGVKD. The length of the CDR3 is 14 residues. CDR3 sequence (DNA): TGTGCCATTCGGGAACAGGGGGCGTACACTGAAGCTTTCTTT. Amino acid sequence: CAIREQGAYTEAFF.

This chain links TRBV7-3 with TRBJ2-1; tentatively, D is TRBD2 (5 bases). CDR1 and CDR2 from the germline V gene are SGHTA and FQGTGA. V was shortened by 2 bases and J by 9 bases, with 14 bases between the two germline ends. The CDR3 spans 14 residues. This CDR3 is CASSLASRLGEQFF. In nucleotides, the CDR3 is TGTGCCAGCAGCTTAGCTAGCAGGCTGGGTGAGCAGTTCTTC.

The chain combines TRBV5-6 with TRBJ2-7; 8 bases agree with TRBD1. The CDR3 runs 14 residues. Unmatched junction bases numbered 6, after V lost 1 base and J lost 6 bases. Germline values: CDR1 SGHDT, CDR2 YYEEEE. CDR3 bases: TGTGCCAGCAGCTTGATGACAGGGGTTGGCGAGCAGTACTTC. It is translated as CASSLMTGVGEQYF.

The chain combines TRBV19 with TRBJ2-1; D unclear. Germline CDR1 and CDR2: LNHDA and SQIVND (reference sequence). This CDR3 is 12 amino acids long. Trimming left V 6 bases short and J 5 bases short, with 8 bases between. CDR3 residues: CASREGDNEQFF. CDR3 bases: TGTGCCAGTAGAGAAGGAGACAATGAGCAGTTCTTC. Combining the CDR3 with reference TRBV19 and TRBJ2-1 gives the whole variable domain DGGITQSPKYLFRKEGQNVTLSCEQNLNHDAMYWYRQDPGQGLRLIYYSQIVNDFQKGDIAEGYSVSREKKESFPLTVTSAQKNPTAFYLCASREGDNEQFFGPGTRLTVL.

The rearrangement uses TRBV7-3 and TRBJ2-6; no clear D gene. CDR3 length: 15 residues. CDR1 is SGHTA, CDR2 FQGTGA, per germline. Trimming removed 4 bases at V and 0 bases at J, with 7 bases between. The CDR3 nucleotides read TGTGCCAGCAGCTCCCTAGACTCTGGGGCCAACGTCCTGACTTTC. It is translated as CASSSLDSGANVLTF.

The CDR3 DNA reads TGTGCCAGCAGCTTGGGGTTACTAGCGGGGGAAGGCACAGATACGCAGTATTTT. Its protein is CASSLGLLAGEGTDTQYF. The chain joins TRBV5-4 to TRBJ2-3, with 11 bases fitting TRBD2. Germline V gene sequence: CDR1 SGHNT, CDR2 YYREEE (reference sequence). After removal of 0 bases from V and 1 base from J, the junction contained 7 bases not matched to a gene. The CDR3 sequence is 18 residues long. Variable domain in full (rest from reference TRBV5-4 and TRBJ2-3): ETGVTQSPTHLIKTRGQQVTLRCSSQSGHNTVSWYQQALGQGPQFIFQYYREEENGRGNFPPRFSGLQFPNYSSELNVNALELDDSALYLCASSLGLLAGEGTDTQYFGPGTRLTVL.

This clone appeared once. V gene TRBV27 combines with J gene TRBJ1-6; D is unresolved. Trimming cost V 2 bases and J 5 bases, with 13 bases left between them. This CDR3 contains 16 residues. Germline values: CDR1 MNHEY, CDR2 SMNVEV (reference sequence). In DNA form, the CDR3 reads TGTGCCAGCAGTTTAGTTGGGCTGAGGGATAATTCACCCCTCCACTTT. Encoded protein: CASSLVGLRDNSPLHF.

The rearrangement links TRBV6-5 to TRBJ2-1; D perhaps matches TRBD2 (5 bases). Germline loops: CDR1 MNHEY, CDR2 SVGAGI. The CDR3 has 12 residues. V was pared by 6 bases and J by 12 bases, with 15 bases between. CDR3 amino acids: CASRSPSFGQFF. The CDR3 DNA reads TGTGCCAGCAGATCCCCTAGCTTTGGGCAGTTCTTC.

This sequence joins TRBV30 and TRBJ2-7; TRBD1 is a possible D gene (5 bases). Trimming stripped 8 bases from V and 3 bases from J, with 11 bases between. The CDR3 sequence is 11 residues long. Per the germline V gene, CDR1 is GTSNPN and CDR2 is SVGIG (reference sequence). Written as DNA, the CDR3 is TGTGCCGGGGCAGGGCTCTACGAGCAGTACTTC. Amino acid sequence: CAGAGLYEQYF.